The 10 T cell receptor beta chains reported below all come from one sample, sequenced in a study of response to subunit inactivated influenza vaccine. MiXCR was run by TCRdb on the RT-PCR reads, yielding one entry per CDR3 protein. The sample shows 600,000 to 700,000 distinct CDR3 sequences, approximately 15% of them seen only once. The sequenced sample was PBMCs from blood, obtained around two weeks before vaccination. All receptors derive from a middle-aged man who received an inactivated influenza vaccine.

There are a few counts of this clonotype. The chain links TRBV4-1 to TRBJ2-7, with 9 bases matching TRBD2. CDR3 length: 15 residues. The germline CDR1 and CDR2 sequences are MGHRA and YSYEKL. V trimming: 0 bases; J trimming: 4 bases; junction bases outside the gene matches: 4. CDR3 in DNA: TGCGCCAGCAGCCAAGAGAAGCGGGGGGTGTACGAGCAGTACTTC. As protein: CASSQEKRGVYEQYF.

In its sample, this clonotype was seen a few times. V usage is TRBV29-1 and J usage is TRBJ2-4; possible D gene TRBD1, 6 bases. The V end was cut by 6 bases, the J end by 8 bases, with 17 bases between. From germline, CDR1 is SQVTM and CDR2 ANQGSEA. The CDR3 sequence is 13 residues long. The CDR3 DNA sequence: TGCAGCGTCCGATCCCACAGGGCGGACATTCAGTACTTC. Translated: CSVRSHRADIQYF.

This clonotype has just a few counts. The rearrangement links TRBV7-9 to TRBJ2-6, with D uncertain. V was cut by 1 base and J by 0 bases, with 7 bases left in between. The CDR3 has 16 residues. Germline V gives CDR1 SEHNR, CDR2 FQNEAQ (reference sequence). The CDR3 DNA reads as TGTGCCAGCAGCTTAGGCAGCCTCTCTGGGGCCAACGTCCTGACTTTC. It is translated as CASSLGSLSGANVLTF.

There are a few counts of this clonotype. The CDR3 loop is CASSIGSAGEQFF. The CDR3 bases are TGTGCCAGCAGCATCGGATCGGCCGGTGAGCAGTTCTTC. The chain joins TRBV7-9 to TRBJ2-1; no definite D call. CDR3 length equals 13 residues. Germline V gene sequence: CDR1 SEHNR, CDR2 FQNEAQ (reference sequence). V lost 5 bases to trimming and J lost 9 bases, with 14 bases between them.

CDR3 protein: CASSQVRGSYGYTF. The CDR3 DNA reads TGCGCCAGCAGCCAAGTACGGGGTAGCTACGGCTACACCTTC. The V gene is TRBV4-3, the J gene TRBJ1-2; no firm D call. This CDR3 has 14 amino acids. Trimming removed 1 base from V and 8 bases from J, with 14 bases in between. Germline V CDR1 and CDR2: LGHNA, YSLEER.

Ten or more counts support this clonotype. V usage is TRBV5-1 and J usage is TRBJ2-1; the match to TRBD2 covers 13 bases. From germline, CDR1 is SGHRS and CDR2 YFSETQ. This CDR3 is built from 15 residues. V dropped 4 bases and J dropped 8; count of bases not matched to a gene: 6. CDR3 nucleotide sequence: TGCGCCAGCAGCAATCGGACTAGCGGGGGCTATGAGCAGTTCTTC. Protein sequence: CASSNRTSGGYEQFF.

This clonotype showed up just a few times. The chain recombines TRBV4-3 with TRBJ1-3, with no clear D. From germline, CDR1 is LGHNA and CDR2 YSLEER. V was shortened by 0 bases and J by 7 bases, with 16 bases between the two germline ends. The CDR3 has 16 amino acids. The CDR3 spells CASSQDKPPGINTIYF. The CDR3 nucleotides are TGCGCCAGCAGCCAAGATAAGCCCCCGGGAATCAACACCATATATTTT.

This clonotype was recorded a few times. The J gene is TRBJ1-1, the V gene TRBV6-6; no clear D gene. CDR3 length: 12 residues. The germline V gene encodes CDR1 MNHNY and CDR2 SVGAGI (reference sequence). Trimming took 2 bases from V and 8 from J, leaving 9 bases between them. In DNA form, the CDR3 reads TGTGCCAGCAGTTACGGGTCGGGGGAAGCTTTCTTT. It is translated as CASSYGSGEAFF.

This clonotype was observed at least ten times. V and J are TRBV27 and TRBJ2-2; D remains unclear. This CDR3 comprises 13 residues. Trimming pared 4 bases from V and 2 bases from J, leaving 5 bases between. The germline CDR1 and CDR2 sequences are MNHEY and SMNVEV (reference sequence). CDR3 DNA sequence: TGTGCCAGCAGTTCCATTAACACCGGGGAGCTGTTTTTT. Translation gives CASSSINTGELFF.

The rearrangement links TRBV5-1 to TRBJ2-1, with D perhaps assigned TRBD1 or TRBD2 (6 bases each). Germline V gene data show CDR1 as SGHRS and CDR2 as YFSETQ. Trimming left V 4 bases short and J 8 bases short, with 13 bases between. CDR3 length: 13 amino acids. As DNA, the CDR3 is TGCGCCAGCAGCCCGGCCGGGGGCCATGAGCAGTTCTTC. It specifies CASSPAGGHEQFF.